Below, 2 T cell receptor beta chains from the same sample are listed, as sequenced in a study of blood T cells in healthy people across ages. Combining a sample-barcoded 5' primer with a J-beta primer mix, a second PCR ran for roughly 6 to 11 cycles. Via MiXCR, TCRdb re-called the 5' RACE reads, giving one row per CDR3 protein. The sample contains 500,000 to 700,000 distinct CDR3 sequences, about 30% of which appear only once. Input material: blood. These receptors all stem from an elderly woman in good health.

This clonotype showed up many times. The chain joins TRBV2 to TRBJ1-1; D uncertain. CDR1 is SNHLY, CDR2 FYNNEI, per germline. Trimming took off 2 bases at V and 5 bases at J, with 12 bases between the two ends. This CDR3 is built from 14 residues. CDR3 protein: CASSEREGGTEAFF. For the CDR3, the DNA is TGTGCCAGCAGTGAAAGGGAAGGTGGGACTGAAGCTTTCTTT. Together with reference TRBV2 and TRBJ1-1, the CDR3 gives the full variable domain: EPEVTQTPSHQVTQMGQEVILRCVPISNHLYFYWYRQILGQKVEFLVSFYNNEISEKSEIFDDQFSVERPDGSNFTLKIRSTKLEDSAMYFCASSEREGGTEAFFGQGTRLTVV.

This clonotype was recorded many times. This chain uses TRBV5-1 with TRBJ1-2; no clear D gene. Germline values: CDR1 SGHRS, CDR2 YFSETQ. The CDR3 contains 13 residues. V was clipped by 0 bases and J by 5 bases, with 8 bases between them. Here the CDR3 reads CASSLGTSYGYTF. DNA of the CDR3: TGCGCCAGCAGCTTGGGGACGTCTTATGGCTACACCTTC.